These 16 T cell receptor beta chains share one sample of origin, sequenced in a study of T cell changes during pregnancy in multiple sclerosis. Profiling relied on immunoSEQ multiplex PCR, and the TCRdb table lists in-frame clones only, not all of them. Among about 66,000 clones listed, 90% to 95% were seen once. The material sequenced was CD8+ T cells from peripheral blood mononuclear cells, taken before pregnancy. These receptors all stem from a female donor with multiple sclerosis, enrolled in a pregnancy study.

V and J are TRBV13 and TRBJ2-5, with 12 bases that match TRBD2. CDR1 is PRHDT and CDR2 is FYEKMQ in the germline V gene (reference sequence). This CDR3 has 13 amino acids. J was trimmed by 4 bases and V by 9 bases; bases with no gene match: 3. CDR3 amino acids: CASSLAGGETQYF. CDR3 DNA sequence: TGTGCCAGTTCACTAGCGGGGGGAGAGACCCAGTACTTC.

V gene TRBV6-5 combines with J gene TRBJ1-1; D might be TRBD1 (6 bases). The germline CDR1 and CDR2 sequences are MNHEY and SVGAGI. The CDR3 consists of 11 residues. Deletions cut 5 bases from V and 7 bases from J, with 8 bases between. CDR3 coding DNA: TGTGCCAGCAGTGAGGGGGTTGAAGCTTTCTTT. As protein: CASSEGVEAFF.

The rearrangement uses TRBV4-1 and TRBJ1-1; D perhaps matches TRBD1 (5 bases). The length of the CDR3 is 15 residues. V lost 1 base to trimming and J lost 2 bases, with 11 bases between them. Germline-derived CDR1 and CDR2 are MGHRA and YSYEKL. In nucleotides, the CDR3 is TGCGCCAGCAGCCAAGTAAAGGGGTCCAACACTGAAGCTTTCTTT. Translated, it gives CASSQVKGSNTEAFF.

J is TRBJ1-2 and V is TRBV27; D is unclear. Germline V gene lookup returns CDR1 MNHEY and CDR2 SMNVEV (reference sequence). This CDR3 spans 16 amino acids. The V end lost 0 bases, the J end lost 5 bases, and 16 bases lay between the germline ends. CDR3 DNA sequence: TGTGCCAGCAGTTTATCGTTTAACAACTGGGCTTATGGCTACACCTTC. This codes for CASSLSFNNWAYGYTF.

This clone was seen once. This rearrangement joins TRBV2 to TRBJ2-1; 11 positions agree with TRBD2. V shed 5 bases and J 7 bases; nucleotides not matched to a gene: 10. Germline values: CDR1 SNHLY, CDR2 FYNNEI. The CDR3 is 16 amino acids. The CDR3 reads CASSIPTSGVGNEQFF. CDR3 in DNA: TGTGCCAGCAGTATTCCGACTAGCGGGGTCGGGAATGAGCAGTTCTTC.

This rearrangement joins TRBV2 to TRBJ2-1; no firm D call. With 2 bases removed from V and 3 bases from J, the gap between germline ends came to 11 bases. This CDR3 is 15 amino acids long. Germline V CDR1 and CDR2: SNHLY, FYNNEI. The CDR3 is CASSEQVLDYNEQFF. CDR3 bases: TGTGCCAGCAGTGAACAGGTTCTCGACTACAATGAGCAGTTCTTC. The variable domain in full, with the rest retrieved from reference TRBV2 and TRBJ2-1, is EPEVTQTPSHQVTQMGQEVILRCVPISNHLYFYWYRQILGQKVEFLVSFYNNEISEKSEIFDDQFSVERPDGSNFTLKIRSTKLEDSAMYFCASSEQVLDYNEQFFGPGTRLTVL.

This clone was seen a single time. The gene calls are TRBV5-1 and TRBJ2-5; D might be TRBD2 (5 bases). The CDR3 has 15 residues. The V and J ends lost 0 bases and 6 bases respectively, with 15 bases between them. Per the germline V gene, CDR1 is SGHRS and CDR2 is YFSETQ. The CDR3 loop is CASSLDRGVRQTQYF. CDR3 nucleotides: TGCGCCAGCAGCTTGGACCGGGGAGTCAGGCAGACCCAGTACTTC.

The CDR3 protein is CASRQQGAGGYTF. The CDR3, as DNA: TGCGCCAGCAGGCAGCAGGGGGCTGGAGGCTACACCTTC. The chain joins TRBV4-1 to TRBJ1-2; 8 bases are a match to TRBD1. This CDR3 region has 13 residues. Germline V CDR1 and CDR2: MGHRA, YSYEKL. Germline trimming cut 6 bases from V and 8 bases from J; bases unmatched to any gene: 8.

This clone was observed once. The genes are TRBV9 and TRBJ1-6; D not resolved. The CDR3 is made up of 17 amino acids. Germline V lookup: CDR1 SGDLS, CDR2 YYNGEE. Trimming removed 0 bases at V and 4 bases at J, with 14 bases between. For the CDR3, the DNA is TGTGCCAGCAGCGTAGACGTCGGCAGGCCATATAATTCACCCCTCCACTTT. Residues: CASSVDVGRPYNSPLHF.

The chain is built from TRBV27 and TRBJ2-7, with no clear D. Germline values: CDR1 MNHEY, CDR2 SMNVEV (reference sequence). CDR3 length: 14 residues. V lost 3 bases and J lost 7, with 16 bases in between. CDR3 bases: TGTGCCAGCAGTTTTTGGCAGCGCCTGGAGGAGCAGTACTTC. Translation: CASSFWQRLEEQYF.

The DNA for the CDR3 is TGTGCCAGCAGCTTAGGTAGGGGGAGGGGAGACTACGAGCAGTACTTC. This codes for CASSLGRGRGDYEQYF. V usage is TRBV13 and J usage is TRBJ2-7; a possible D gene is TRBD2 (7 bases). This CDR3 region has 16 residues. Per the germline V gene, CDR1 is PRHDT and CDR2 is FYEKMQ (reference sequence). The V and J ends lost 0 bases and 3 bases respectively, with 15 bases between them.

The gene calls are TRBV6-4 and TRBJ2-1, with 9 bases lining up with TRBD2. J lost 0 bases, V lost 3 bases, and 12 bases had no gene match. Germline V gene lookup returns CDR1 MRHNA and CDR2 SNTAGT. This CDR3 region has 19 residues. CDR3 loop: CASSDRAGGHSSSYNEQFF. CDR3 nucleotide sequence: TGTGCCAGCAGTGATCGAGCGGGGGGCCATTCAAGCTCCTACAATGAGCAGTTCTTC.

The chain employs TRBV27 and TRBJ1-2, with 9 bases aligning to TRBD1. The CDR3 extends over 16 amino acids. V gave up 5 bases and J gave up 2 bases; unmatched junction bases: 9. Germline V CDR1 and CDR2: MNHEY, SMNVEV (reference sequence). CDR3 sequence reads: CASSATRGQGNYGYTF. The CDR3 DNA sequence: TGTGCCAGCAGTGCAACCCGGGGACAGGGCAACTATGGCTACACCTTC.

The rearrangement links TRBV6-6 to TRBJ2-2; tentative D call: TRBD1 (7 bases). V lost 4 bases and J lost 4, with 16 bases in between. The germline V gene encodes CDR1 MNHNY and CDR2 SVGAGI (reference sequence). CDR3 length: 16 amino acids. CDR3 in amino acids: CASSSVEGATTGELFF. The CDR3 DNA is TGTGCCAGCAGTTCGGTGGAGGGGGCCACCACCGGGGAGCTGTTTTTT.

The chain combines TRBV4-1 with TRBJ2-7; 7 bases are shared with TRBD1. The CDR3 is made up of 16 amino acids. The ends lost 1 base at V and 3 bases at J; junction bases unmatched: 9. Germline V gene data show CDR1 as MGHRA and CDR2 as YSYEKL. CDR3 DNA: TGCGCCAGCAGCCAAGTATCAACAGGGGTACTCTACGAGCAGTACTTC. It translates to CASSQVSTGVLYEQYF.

A single count supports this clone. Here the CDR3 reads CASSLEGNQETQYF. CDR3 DNA sequence: TGCGCCAGCAGCTTGGAGGGGAACCAAGAGACCCAGTACTTC. The V gene is TRBV5-1, the J gene TRBJ2-5; possibly TRBD1 for D (5 bases). CDR3 length equals 14 residues. V was cut by 0 bases and J by 0 bases, with 6 bases left in between. Per germline, CDR1 SGHRS and CDR2 YFSETQ.